Listed here is a single TCR beta chain. Its target is unknown. The donors were in the roughly 130-subject validation cohort; that cohort was separate from the approximately 670-subject first cohort. This specimen belongs to a study of cytomegalovirus exposure and HLA in healthy donors. Measured with immunoSEQ multiplex PCR; TCRdb has only the in-frame clones, and not every one. This table holds about 220,000 clones, 75% to 95% found once. General study results and limits: According to a subsequent analysis, TCR clusters from the first cohort were inclined to appear together in the 100 to 150 validation repertoires. Cytomegalovirus-associated status was assigned to approximately 160 TCR beta chains.

The V end lost 3 bases, the J end lost 7 bases, and 16 bases lay between the germline ends. Germline V lookup: CDR1 SNHLY, CDR2 FYNNEI. This CDR3 has 15 residues. The sequencing sample was made of PBMCs. This TCR was sampled from a woman between 18 and 29 years old in good health and CMV-seronegative. The rearrangement joins TRBV2 to TRBJ2-4, with D possibly TRBD2 on 6 matching bases. CDR3 DNA: TGTGCCAGCAGTGATCTGGGAGGAGGTCGGAACATTCAGTACTTC. Translating gives CASSDLGGGRNIQYF.